Following are 6 T cell receptor beta chains from one sample sequenced in a study of blood T cell repertoires in COVID-19. Profiling relied on immunoSEQ multiplex PCR, and the TCRdb table lists in-frame clones only, not all of them. Of about 220,000 clones in the sample, approximately 82% were seen once. The specimen sequenced was peripheral blood. These receptor sequences come from a woman of 80 years or more with acute or convalescent COVID-19.

This rearrangement joins TRBV4-3 to TRBJ1-2, with D maybe TRBD1 (6 bases). V lost 1 base to trimming and J lost 2 bases, with 20 bases between them. Per germline, CDR1 LGHNA and CDR2 YSLEER. The CDR3 totals 18 residues. CDR3 bases: TGCGCCAGCAGCCAAGGATCTTTTGCTACAGGGCCCAACTATGGCTACACCTTC. Translation gives CASSQGSFATGPNYGYTF.

The V and J genes are TRBV5-4 and TRBJ2-5; D perhaps matches TRBD1 (6 bases). The CDR3 spans 12 residues. The germline V gene encodes CDR1 SGHNT and CDR2 YYREEE (reference sequence). V lost 4 bases to trimming and J lost 2 bases, with 6 bases between them. The chain's CDR3 is CASSRGQETQYF. In nucleotides, the CDR3 is TGTGCCAGCAGCAGGGGGCAAGAGACCCAGTACTTC.

The chain employs TRBV25-1 and TRBJ2-7; perhaps TRBD1 as D (6 bases). This CDR3 is 14 amino acids long. Trimming shortened V by 6 bases and J by 2 bases, and 14 bases separated the two germline ends. Germline CDR1 is MGHDK and CDR2 is SYGVNS. CDR3 amino acids: CASRVDRFPYEQYF. The CDR3 region has the DNA TGTGCCAGCAGGGTAGACAGGTTTCCCTACGAGCAGTACTTC.

The chain is built from TRBV29-1 and TRBJ1-2; 8 bases fit TRBD1. Germline CDR1 and CDR2: SQVTM and ANQGSEA. The CDR3 loop spans 15 amino acids. With V trimmed by 6 bases and J by 6 bases, 15 bases remained unmatched. CDR3 loop: CSVWAAGGNNHGYTF. The CDR3 region has the DNA TGCAGCGTCTGGGCGGCAGGGGGCAACAATCATGGCTACACCTTC.

The count of this clone is one. The rearrangement links TRBV19 to TRBJ2-7; D possibly corresponds to TRBD1 (5 bases). This CDR3 is 14 amino acids long. Trimming took off 4 bases at V and 2 bases at J, with 12 bases between the two ends. The germline gives CDR1 LNHDA, CDR2 SQIVND (reference sequence). The CDR3 sequence is CASSRDKGTYEQYF. CDR3 in DNA: TGTGCCAGTAGTAGAGACAAGGGGACCTACGAGCAGTACTTC. Complete variable domain (other parts from reference TRBV19 and TRBJ2-7): DGGITQSPKYLFRKEGQNVTLSCEQNLNHDAMYWYRQDPGQGLRLIYYSQIVNDFQKGDIAEGYSVSREKKESFPLTVTSAQKNPTAFYLCASSRDKGTYEQYFGPGTRLTVT.

This chain links TRBV7-9 with TRBJ1-2, with 8 positions matching TRBD1. V shed 3 bases and J 6 bases; nucleotides not matched to a gene: 6. This CDR3 is 14 amino acids long. Germline V CDR1 and CDR2: SEHNR, FQNEAQ (reference sequence). For the CDR3, the DNA is TGTGCCAGCAGCTTCGGACAGGGCGGGGATGGCTACACCTTC. This gives the protein CASSFGQGGDGYTF.